These T cell receptor beta chains were read from a single sample in a study of T cells in narcolepsy. TCRdb's table, derived via immunoSEQ multiplex PCR, lists solely in-frame clones and lacks some. The data contain about 32,000 clones, approximately 86% of them singletons. The specimen was CD45RA- memory CD4+ T cells from PBMCs. These receptors all stem from a human donor with narcolepsy. The CDR3 runs from the conserved cysteine through the conserved F or W. D genes are given only for firm matches. Clone size is stated in some rows and not others, as once, few, many or a class when expanded.

j_call: TRBJ2-1; clone_size: few; d_call: TRBD2; v_call: TRBV18; cdr3_nt: TGTGCCAGCTCACCAACCGGGACTAGCGGGAGCAGTGAGCAGTTCTTC; cdr3_aa: CASSPTGTSGSSEQFF
j_call: TRBJ2-3; clone_size: .; d_call: .; v_call: TRBV4-3; cdr3_nt: TGCGCCAGCAGCCAAGTGCTCTTAACAAAGGGGGATACGCAGTATTTT; cdr3_aa: CASSQVLLTKGDTQYF
j_call: TRBJ1-3; clone_size: .; d_call: .; v_call: TRBV7-6; cdr3_nt: TGTGCCAGCAGCGCCCGGGACGGCTCTGGAAACACCATATATTTT; cdr3_aa: CASSARDGSGNTIYF
j_call: TRBJ2-2; clone_size: .; d_call: .; v_call: TRBV2; cdr3_nt: TGTGCCAGCAAAGGGACAACCAACACCGGGGAGCTGTTTTTT; cdr3_aa: CASKGTTNTGELFF
j_call: TRBJ2-7; clone_size: .; d_call: TRBD1; v_call: TRBV28; cdr3_nt: TGTGCCAGCAGTTTGTCCGGGACAGGGCAATACGAGCAGTACTTC; cdr3_aa: CASSLSGTGQYEQYF
j_call: TRBJ2-4; clone_size: .; d_call: TRBD2; v_call: TRBV19; cdr3_nt: TGTGCCAGTAGTCCCCAACTAGCGGGGGCCCGAAACATTCAGTACTTC; cdr3_aa: CASSPQLAGARNIQYF
j_call: TRBJ1-5; clone_size: .; d_call: .; v_call: TRBV28; cdr3_nt: TGTGCCATTCAGGGTAGGAGCTATCAGCCCCAGCATTTT; cdr3_aa: CAIQGRSYQPQHF
j_call: TRBJ2-3; clone_size: .; d_call: TRBD2; v_call: TRBV7-9; cdr3_nt: TGTGCCAGCAGTCAACGACAGACCGGGACTAGCGCTAGCACAGATACGCAGTATTTT; cdr3_aa: CASSQRQTGTSASTDTQYF
j_call: TRBJ2-7; clone_size: once; d_call: TRBD2; v_call: TRBV7-2; cdr3_nt: TGTGCCAGCAGCTTTTTCCGGACTAGCAACGAGCAGTACTTC; cdr3_aa: CASSFFRTSNEQYF
j_call: TRBJ1-2; clone_size: .; d_call: .; v_call: TRBV27; cdr3_nt: TGTGCCAGCAGTGGGAGCTACACCTTC; cdr3_aa: CASSGSYTF
j_call: TRBJ2-1; clone_size: .; d_call: TRBD2; v_call: TRBV7-2; cdr3_nt: TGTGCCAGCAGCCCTGAGACTAGCAAGCAGTTCTTC; cdr3_aa: CASSPETSKQFF
j_call: TRBJ2-1; clone_size: .; d_call: TRBD1; v_call: TRBV29-1; cdr3_nt: TGCAGCGTTGCAGGGGACAGGGGGCTTAATGAGCAGTTCTTC; cdr3_aa: CSVAGDRGLNEQFF
j_call: TRBJ1-6; clone_size: .; d_call: .; v_call: TRBV15; cdr3_nt: TGTGCCACCAGCAGAGGCGACACGGATTCACCCCTCCACTTT; cdr3_aa: CATSRGDTDSPLHF
j_call: TRBJ1-2; clone_size: .; d_call: TRBD1; v_call: TRBV19; cdr3_nt: TGTGCCAGTGATGATCCACGGACAGGGAAGGGCTATGGCTACACCTTC; cdr3_aa: CASDDPRTGKGYGYTF
j_call: TRBJ2-3; clone_size: .; d_call: .; v_call: TRBV6-5; cdr3_nt: TGTGCCAGCAGTTACTCGCTACCGGGGGATACGCAGTATTTT; cdr3_aa: CASSYSLPGDTQYF
j_call: TRBJ2-7; clone_size: .; d_call: TRBD2; v_call: TRBV4-2; cdr3_nt: TGTGCCAGCAGCCAAGCCGTCCCGGGACTATCCGAGCAGTACTTC; cdr3_aa: CASSQAVPGLSEQYF
j_call: TRBJ1-5; clone_size: .; d_call: .; v_call: TRBV6-1; cdr3_nt: TGTGCCAGCAGTGAGTTGCCAACCCAGCATTTT; cdr3_aa: CASSELPTQHF
j_call: TRBJ2-7; clone_size: .; d_call: TRBD1; v_call: TRBV6-5; cdr3_nt: TGTGCCAGCCCCCACGGGACAGGGAGGTCCTACGAGCAGTACTTC; cdr3_aa: CASPHGTGRSYEQYF
j_call: TRBJ2-7; clone_size: .; d_call: TRBD1; v_call: TRBV6-5; cdr3_nt: TGTGCCAGCAGGAAACCGGGACAGGGGTACGAGCAGTACTTC; cdr3_aa: CASRKPGQGYEQYF
j_call: TRBJ1-2; clone_size: .; d_call: TRBD1; v_call: TRBV29-1; cdr3_nt: TGCAGCGTTGGGCAGGGGGTTGGAGGCTACACCTTC; cdr3_aa: CSVGQGVGGYTF
j_call: TRBJ1-1; clone_size: .; d_call: TRBD1; v_call: TRBV7-2; cdr3_nt: TGTGCCAGCAGCTTCGGACAGGTGAACACTGAAGCTTTCTTT; cdr3_aa: CASSFGQVNTEAFF
j_call: TRBJ2-7; clone_size: .; d_call: .; v_call: TRBV11-3; cdr3_nt: TGTGCCAGCAGCTTAGATACAGGAGTCTACGAGCAGTACTTC; cdr3_aa: CASSLDTGVYEQYF
j_call: TRBJ2-5; clone_size: once; d_call: TRBD2; v_call: TRBV7-6; cdr3_nt: TGTGCCAGCAGCCTTTACCCGAGGGAGGGGCGGGAGACCCAGTACTTC; cdr3_aa: CASSLYPREGRETQYF
j_call: TRBJ2-2; clone_size: .; d_call: .; v_call: TRBV7-9; cdr3_nt: TGTGCCAGCCCCCCCGGGACAACCATCACCGGGGAGCTGTTTTTT; cdr3_aa: CASPPGTTITGELFF
j_call: TRBJ2-7; clone_size: .; d_call: .; v_call: TRBV5-1; cdr3_nt: TGCGCCAGCAGCTTCGTGGCGGGGGCTGCCTACGAGCAGTACTTC; cdr3_aa: CASSFVAGAAYEQYF
j_call: TRBJ1-2; clone_size: .; d_call: .; v_call: TRBV2; cdr3_nt: TGTGCCAGCACTCCGGGAGCCGCTAACTATGGCTACACCTTC; cdr3_aa: CASTPGAANYGYTF
j_call: TRBJ1-2; clone_size: few; d_call: TRBD1; v_call: TRBV5-4; cdr3_nt: TGTGCCAGCAGCTTGGAAGGACAGGGGGCCGCCGGGGGTGGCTACACCTTC; cdr3_aa: CASSLEGQGAAGGGYTF
j_call: TRBJ2-1; clone_size: .; d_call: TRBD1; v_call: TRBV5-1; cdr3_nt: TGCGCCAGCAGCCAACAGGGGATAGGTGAGCAGTTCTTC; cdr3_aa: CASSQQGIGEQFF
j_call: TRBJ1-1; clone_size: .; d_call: .; v_call: TRBV5-1; cdr3_nt: TGCGCCAGCAGCTTGGCCGCAATGAACACTGAAGCTTTCTTT; cdr3_aa: CASSLAAMNTEAFF
j_call: TRBJ2-6; clone_size: .; d_call: .; v_call: TRBV4-3; cdr3_nt: TGCGCCAGCAGCCGGCAAGGTGGGGACTCTGGGGCCAACGTCCTGACTTTC; cdr3_aa: CASSRQGGDSGANVLTF
j_call: TRBJ2-2; clone_size: .; d_call: .; v_call: TRBV7-9; cdr3_nt: TGTGCCAGCGCTGGCCCTAACCGGCCTGGGTTCAAAACCGGGGAGCTGTTTTTT; cdr3_aa: CASAGPNRPGFKTGELFF
j_call: TRBJ2-2; clone_size: .; d_call: TRBD1; v_call: TRBV9; cdr3_nt: TGTGCCAGCAGCGTCATACAGGGGTCCGGGGAGCTGTTTTTT; cdr3_aa: CASSVIQGSGELFF
j_call: TRBJ1-3; clone_size: .; d_call: .; v_call: TRBV6-5; cdr3_nt: TGTGCCAGCGGGGAGCACCGTTCTGGAAACACCATATATTTT; cdr3_aa: CASGEHRSGNTIYF
j_call: TRBJ2-7; clone_size: .; d_call: TRBD2; v_call: TRBV7-2; cdr3_nt: TGTGCCAGCAGCTTAAGGGCGGGAGCAAGCTCCTACGAGCAGTACTTC; cdr3_aa: CASSLRAGASSYEQYF
j_call: TRBJ2-7; clone_size: .; d_call: .; v_call: TRBV29-1; cdr3_nt: TGCAGCGTTGAAGACGGGATTTCAGCCTACGAGCAGTACTTC; cdr3_aa: CSVEDGISAYEQYF
j_call: TRBJ2-2; clone_size: .; d_call: TRBD2; v_call: TRBV5-6; cdr3_nt: TGTGCCAGCAGCCCTTGGACTAGCGGAGCGAACACCGGGGAGCTGTTTTTT; cdr3_aa: CASSPWTSGANTGELFF
j_call: TRBJ1-3; clone_size: once; d_call: .; v_call: TRBV9; cdr3_nt: TGTGCCAGCAGCGTAGCTGAGGGGAACGGAAACACCATATATTTT; cdr3_aa: CASSVAEGNGNTIYF
j_call: TRBJ1-5; clone_size: .; d_call: .; v_call: TRBV18; cdr3_nt: TGTGCCAGCTCGCTCCAAGGACAAGGGCCAAATCAGCCCCAGCATTTT; cdr3_aa: CASSLQGQGPNQPQHF
j_call: TRBJ2-1; clone_size: .; d_call: .; v_call: TRBV15; cdr3_nt: TGTGCCACCATAAAAGGTAATGAGCAGTTCTTC; cdr3_aa: CATIKGNEQFF
j_call: TRBJ2-6; clone_size: .; d_call: TRBD1; v_call: TRBV7-9; cdr3_nt: TGTGCCAGCAGCGTCAACAGGGGTGCTGGGGCCAACGTCCTGACTTTC; cdr3_aa: CASSVNRGAGANVLTF
j_call: TRBJ1-2; clone_size: .; d_call: .; v_call: TRBV5-6; cdr3_nt: TGTGCCAGCAACTATGGGACGGACTATGGCTACACCTTC; cdr3_aa: CASNYGTDYGYTF
j_call: TRBJ1-1; clone_size: .; d_call: .; v_call: TRBV6-1; cdr3_nt: TGTGCCAGCAGTGAAGGGGGAGGTAGGACTGAAGCTTTCTTT; cdr3_aa: CASSEGGGRTEAFF
j_call: TRBJ1-5; clone_size: .; d_call: .; v_call: TRBV19; cdr3_nt: TGTGCCAGTAGCACACAGGGCGGGCAGCCCCAGCATTTT; cdr3_aa: CASSTQGGQPQHF
j_call: TRBJ1-5; clone_size: few; d_call: .; v_call: TRBV28; cdr3_nt: TGTGCCAGCAGTTTAAGTCAACCAGGGAAGGGTCAGCCCCAGCATTTT; cdr3_aa: CASSLSQPGKGQPQHF
j_call: TRBJ1-2; clone_size: .; d_call: .; v_call: TRBV2; cdr3_nt: TGTGCCAGCAGCGATGACAGCCCCTATGGCTACACCTTC; cdr3_aa: CASSDDSPYGYTF
j_call: TRBJ1-1; clone_size: .; d_call: TRBD1; v_call: TRBV2; cdr3_nt: TGTGCCAGCAAGTCTTTCGGGACAGGGGTGACTGAAGCTTTCTTT; cdr3_aa: CASKSFGTGVTEAFF
j_call: TRBJ2-3; clone_size: once; d_call: .; v_call: TRBV4-3; cdr3_nt: TGCGCCAGCAGCCAAGATCCAGGGGTTCGCACAGATACGCAGTATTTT; cdr3_aa: CASSQDPGVRTDTQYF
j_call: TRBJ2-1; clone_size: .; d_call: .; v_call: TRBV4-2; cdr3_nt: TGTGCCAGCAGCCCCCTTAGGTTCGCGAGGGTCGATGAGCAGTTCTTC; cdr3_aa: CASSPLRFARVDEQFF